Presented here are 6 T cell receptor beta chains from one specimen sequenced in a study of OX40 agonist ivuxolimab in advanced cancers. The library was prepared using the immunoSEQ multiplex PCR assay. TCRdb limited this immuneACCESS table to in-frame rearrangements with V and J called. A share of clones is missing; checked studies link under half to unresolved V genes, and the rest is unexplained. This sample has around 80,000 clones in its table, and roughly four fifths of those were observed once. The top ten clones comprise approximately 5% of the sample. Sequences were derived from CD4+ or CD8+ T cells sorted from blood, sampled in a trial of the OX40 agonist ivuxolimab. All receptors derive from an adult with an advanced solid tumor such as melanoma, head and neck, liver or kidney cancer.

The rearrangement joins TRBV5-4 to TRBJ2-5; perhaps D is TRBD1 or TRBD2 (5 bases each). CDR1 is SGHNT, CDR2 YYREEE, per germline (reference sequence). This CDR3 spans 14 amino acids. V was pared by 0 bases and J by 5 bases, with 11 bases between. CDR3 amino acids: CASSLEGTRETQYF. CDR3 nucleotides: TGTGCCAGCAGCTTGGAGGGGACGCGGGAGACCCAGTACTTC.

The chain is built from TRBV7-2 and TRBJ1-6; no definite D call. Per the germline V gene, CDR1 is SGHTA and CDR2 is FQGNSA. The CDR3 is made up of 17 amino acids. Trimming stripped 3 bases from V and 9 bases from J, with 21 bases between. The CDR3 sequence: CASSFGLKRSFGSPLHF. The CDR3 DNA follows: TGTGCCAGCAGCTTCGGACTTAAAAGGTCGTTCGGTTCACCCCTCCACTTT.

The chain combines TRBV2 with TRBJ2-1; D is ambiguous. V was pared by 4 bases and J by 4 bases, with 11 bases between. Germline CDR1 is SNHLY and CDR2 is FYNNEI. This CDR3 has 14 amino acids. Here the CDR3 DNA reads TGTGCCAGCAGTGTTGACAAGCTATACAATGAGCAGTTCTTC. It codes for CASSVDKLYNEQFF.

The V gene is TRBV11-3, the J gene TRBJ2-2; 9 nucleotides match TRBD1. The ends lost 0 bases at V and 7 bases at J; junction bases unmatched: 6. CDR3 length: 16 amino acids. CDR1 and CDR2 (germline): SGHNT, YENEEA. CDR3 loop: CASSLDSTGGLGELFF. The CDR3 nucleotides are TGTGCCAGCAGCTTAGATTCGACAGGGGGTCTCGGGGAGCTGTTTTTT.

V is TRBV2 and J is TRBJ2-1, with 13 bases lining up with TRBD2. This CDR3 is built from 18 residues. V shed 4 bases and J 4 bases; nucleotides not matched to a gene: 10. Germline CDR1 SNHLY, CDR2 FYNNEI. CDR3 nucleotides: TGTGCCAGCAGTGGCCCCGGACTAGCGGGGGCCTATTACAATGAGCAGTTCTTC. This translates into CASSGPGLAGAYYNEQFF.

This chain connects TRBV19 to TRBJ2-1, with TRBD2 matching over 10 bases. In germline, CDR1 is LNHDA, CDR2 SQIVND (reference sequence). V gave up 7 bases and J gave up 1 base; unmatched junction bases: 4. This CDR3 has 15 residues. CDR3 nucleotides: TGTGCCAGTAAACCACTAGCGGGATCCTACAATGAGCAGTTCTTC. Translated: CASKPLAGSYNEQFF.